Below, 28 T cell receptor beta chains from the same sample are listed, as sequenced in a study of a mutant IDH1 vaccine in newly diagnosed glioma. The assay was immunoSEQ multiplex PCR, and TCRdb's table has in-frame clones only and misses some. The repertoire includes about 38,000 clones, around 82% of them detected once, and more than 5% sits in the top ten. Described time point: week 5, during vaccination. Doses of 300 ug of mutant IDH1 20-mer peptide were given with topical imiquimod. These receptors have no identified antigens. The starting material was PBMCs, obtained from a glioma patient whose treatment included an IDH1 peptide vaccine. The source of these receptors is a man between 40 and 49 years old with glioma.

This clone was observed a few times. The genes are TRBV5-1 and TRBJ1-1, with 9 bases matching TRBD1. Germline values: CDR1 SGHRS, CDR2 YFSETQ. The CDR3 spans 16 residues. The J segment lost 5 bases and the V segment lost 0 bases, leaving 8 bases of the junction unmatched. CDR3 nucleotides: TGCGCCAGCAGCTTGGGACCGGGACAGGGCAAAACTGAAGCTTTCTTT. Its protein product is CASSLGPGQGKTEAFF.

This clone is judged medium-sized. J is TRBJ2-3 and V is TRBV9; D may be TRBD2 (5 bases). Per germline, CDR1 SGDLS and CDR2 YYNGEE. Trimming removed 0 bases at V and 3 bases at J, with 11 bases between. This CDR3 has 15 amino acids. CDR3 in DNA: TGTGCCAGCAGCGTAGATCAAGGCGGGACAGATACGCAGTATTTT. Protein product: CASSVDQGGTDTQYF.

By proportion, this clone is medium-sized. This chain links TRBV18 with TRBJ1-2, with 7 bases matching TRBD1. Germline CDR1 KGHSH, CDR2 LQKENI. This CDR3 is built from 14 residues. V trimming: 2 bases; J trimming: 3 bases; junction bases outside the gene matches: 3. The CDR3, as DNA: TGTGCCAGCTCACCAAACGACAGGGACTATGGCTACACCTTC. This sequence encodes CASSPNDRDYGYTF.

V is TRBV7-9 and J is TRBJ1-5, with D perhaps TRBD1 (5 bases). The CDR3 is 14 amino acids. CDR1 is SEHNR and CDR2 is FQNEAQ in the germline V gene (reference sequence). Trimming shortened V by 1 base and J by 2 bases, and 6 bases separated the two germline ends. CDR3 loop: CASSLGGGNQPQHF. In DNA form, the CDR3 reads TGTGCCAGCAGCTTAGGAGGGGGCAATCAGCCCCAGCATTTT.

V is TRBV25-1 and J is TRBJ2-7, with no clear D. Trimming cost V 5 bases and J 5 bases, with 13 bases left between them. The germline CDR1 and CDR2 sequences are MGHDK and SYGVNS. The CDR3 has 13 amino acids. The chain's CDR3 is CASSLPAVDEQYF. CDR3 bases: TGTGCCAGCAGTCTCCCGGCTGTAGACGAGCAGTACTTC.

The CDR3 spells CASSLAPPETQYF. Written as DNA, the CDR3 is TGTGCCAGCAGCTTAGCCCCCCCAGAGACCCAGTACTTC. The chain links TRBV7-9 to TRBJ2-5; D gene uncertain. The CDR3 spans 13 residues. Germline V gene lookup returns CDR1 SEHNR and CDR2 FQNEAQ (reference sequence). Trimming pared 0 bases from V and 4 bases from J, leaving 6 bases between.

The gene calls are TRBV6-5 and TRBJ1-5; D is uncertain. Germline V lookup: CDR1 MNHEY, CDR2 SVGAGI. The CDR3 spans 14 residues. Trimming took 6 bases from V and 1 from J, leaving 10 bases between them. The CDR3 DNA reads as TGTGCCAGCAGCAAAATCAGCAGCAATCAGCCCCAGCATTTT. It yields the protein CASSKISSNQPQHF.

A few counts support this clone. V gene TRBV7-9 combines with J gene TRBJ2-3; no reliable D call. Per the germline V gene, CDR1 is SEHNR and CDR2 is FQNEAQ (reference sequence). The ends were cut back, 9 bases at V and 5 bases at J, with 12 bases in the middle. The CDR3 extends over 12 amino acids. CDR3 sequence: CASRSVGDTQYF. The CDR3 DNA sequence: TGTGCCAGTCGGTCAGTCGGAGATACGCAGTATTTT.

The gene calls are TRBV5-4 and TRBJ1-2; D is unclear. The germline gives CDR1 SGHNT, CDR2 YYREEE (reference sequence). The CDR3 sequence is 13 residues long. The V end was cut by 0 bases, the J end by 7 bases, with 10 bases between. Written as DNA, the CDR3 is TGTGCCAGCAGCTTGGGTCCGGAGGCTGGCTACACCTTC. Its protein is CASSLGPEAGYTF.

V usage is TRBV7-6 and J usage is TRBJ1-1; D is perhaps TRBD1 (6 bases). Per the germline V gene, CDR1 is SGHVS and CDR2 is FNYEAQ. This CDR3 region has 14 residues. Trimming shortened V by 6 bases and J by 4 bases, and 15 bases separated the two germline ends. CDR3 in DNA: TGTGCCAGCAGTTCGAACAGGGTGGTCACTGAAGCTTTCTTT. The encoded protein is CASSSNRVVTEAFF.

V usage is TRBV5-6 and J usage is TRBJ2-5; D is unresolved. Germline V gene sequence: CDR1 SGHDT, CDR2 YYEEEE. The CDR3 is 13 residues long. The germline V and J ends were trimmed by 0 bases and 2 bases, with 5 bases remaining between them. The CDR3: CASSLVGQETQYF. CDR3 DNA sequence: TGTGCCAGCAGCTTGGTGGGGCAAGAGACCCAGTACTTC.

The chain has TRBV5-4 and TRBJ2-5; no definite D call. CDR1 and CDR2 from the germline V gene are SGHNT and YYREEE (reference sequence). With 2 bases removed from V and 1 base from J, the gap between germline ends came to 9 bases. CDR3 length: 14 amino acids. The CDR3 DNA follows: TGTGCCAGCAGCTTAAAACATACCCAAGAGACCCAGTACTTC. Protein sequence: CASSLKHTQETQYF.

This chain connects TRBV19 to TRBJ2-7, with D tentatively TRBD1 or TRBD2 (5 bases each). CDR1 LNHDA and CDR2 SQIVND come from the germline V gene (reference sequence). The germline V and J ends were trimmed by 3 bases and 0 bases, with 9 bases remaining between them. The CDR3 covers 14 residues. The CDR3 reads CASSIGTSSYEQYF. The CDR3 bases are TGTGCCAGTAGTATCGGGACGAGCTCCTACGAGCAGTACTTC. The complete variable domain, with remaining parts taken from reference TRBV19 and TRBJ2-7, reads DGGITQSPKYLFRKEGQNVTLSCEQNLNHDAMYWYRQDPGQGLRLIYYSQIVNDFQKGDIAEGYSVSREKKESFPLTVTSAQKNPTAFYLCASSIGTSSYEQYFGPGTRLTVT.

By sample share, this clone is large. This chain joins TRBV29-1 and TRBJ1-1; unclear D gene. V was clipped by 4 bases and J by 0 bases, with 9 bases between them. In germline, CDR1 is SQVTM, CDR2 ANQGSEA. This CDR3 is built from 13 residues. The DNA for the CDR3 is TGCAGCGTTGTGCACAGCTTGAACACTGAAGCTTTCTTT. It is translated as CSVVHSLNTEAFF.

The rearrangement links TRBV4-1 to TRBJ2-7; 10 positions agree with TRBD1. CDR3 length: 15 amino acids. Trimming at V came to 4 bases and at J to 1 base, leaving 4 bases not matched to a gene. CDR1 and CDR2 from the germline V gene are MGHRA and YSYEKL. The CDR3 nucleotides are TGCGCCAGCAGCCGAGACAGGGGGCTTTCCTACGAGCAGTACTTC. This codes for CASSRDRGLSYEQYF.

V is TRBV20-1 and J is TRBJ2-7; no firm D call. This CDR3 is built from 11 residues. Between the trimmed V and J ends, which lost 3 bases and 6 bases, there was a span of 9 bases. The germline V gene has CDR1 DFQATT and CDR2 SNEGSKA (reference sequence). CDR3 DNA sequence: TGCAGTGCTAGCCTCTACCTCGAGCAGTACTTC. It yields the protein CSASLYLEQYF.

This clone was counted a single time. The genes are TRBV7-9 and TRBJ2-2, with TRBD1 matching 7 bases. The CDR3 length is 15 residues. CDR1 SEHNR and CDR2 FQNEAQ come from the germline V gene (reference sequence). The J segment lost 1 base and the V segment lost 2 bases, leaving 1 base of the junction unmatched. The CDR3: CASSLRTGNTGELFF. As DNA, the CDR3 is TGTGCCAGCAGCTTAAGGACAGGGAACACCGGGGAGCTGTTTTTT.

The chain employs TRBV4-2 and TRBJ2-7; 9 bases line up with TRBD1. Trimming took 3 bases from V and 2 from J; bases not matched to a gene: 8. This CDR3 has 16 amino acids. Germline values: CDR1 LGHNA, CDR2 YNFKEQ. For the CDR3, the DNA is TGTGCCAGCAGCCAGGTCTCCGGGACAGGGCCCTACGAGCAGTACTTC. Translation gives CASSQVSGTGPYEQYF.

The gene calls are TRBV5-5 and TRBJ1-1; D is possibly TRBD1 (5 bases). The CDR3 is 15 residues long. Trimming removed 3 bases at V and 1 base at J, with 13 bases between. Germline CDR1 SGHKS, CDR2 YYEKEE (reference sequence). This CDR3 is CASSYNRPPNTEAFF. In DNA form, the CDR3 reads TGTGCCAGCAGCTATAACAGGCCGCCGAACACTGAAGCTTTCTTT.

The chain is built from TRBV6-5 and TRBJ2-3; tentative D call: TRBD2 (6 bases). The V gene lost 5 bases and the J gene lost 2 bases, with 14 bases spanning the gap. The CDR3 extends over 15 amino acids. Germline V CDR1 and CDR2: MNHEY, SVGAGI. CDR3 sequence reads: CASSPGTYSTDTQYF. As DNA, the CDR3 is TGTGCCAGCAGTCCTGGGACTTATTCCACAGATACGCAGTATTTT.

This chain links TRBV5-1 with TRBJ2-2; TRBD2 agrees at 16 bases. Germline V CDR1 and CDR2: SGHRS, YFSETQ. The ends lost 3 bases at V and 0 bases at J; junction bases unmatched: 2. The CDR3 sequence is 18 residues long. The CDR3 loop is CASSSGTSGGANTGELFF. CDR3 in DNA: TGCGCCAGCAGCTCCGGGACTAGCGGGGGGGCGAACACCGGGGAGCTGTTTTTT.

The chain has TRBV14 and TRBJ2-1, with D perhaps matching TRBD1 (5 bases). CDR3 length equals 15 residues. Trimming removed 1 base at V and 4 bases at J, with 11 bases between. Germline V gives CDR1 SGHDN, CDR2 FVKESK. CDR3 sequence: CASSQVWAGYNEQFF. DNA of the CDR3: TGTGCCAGCAGCCAAGTATGGGCAGGGTACAATGAGCAGTTCTTC.

V usage is TRBV2 and J usage is TRBJ1-1; 7 bases line up with TRBD1. The V gene end was trimmed by 4 bases and the J gene end by 4 bases; junction bases not matched to a gene: 6. Germline V gene data show CDR1 as SNHLY and CDR2 as FYNNEI. This CDR3 region has 14 residues. The CDR3 here is CASSADRDGTEAFF. The CDR3, as DNA: TGTGCCAGCAGTGCCGACAGGGACGGCACTGAAGCTTTCTTT.

The J gene is TRBJ2-7, the V gene TRBV30; 7 bases line up with TRBD1. Per germline, CDR1 GTSNPN and CDR2 SVGIG (reference sequence). J gave up 2 bases and V 0 bases, and 16 bases lay outside the gene matches. This CDR3 comprises 18 residues. The CDR3 protein is CAWSVPHRGSTIAYEQYF. CDR3 DNA: TGTGCCTGGAGTGTACCCCACAGGGGTTCGACAATTGCCTACGAGCAGTACTTC.

This chain uses TRBV7-6 with TRBJ2-5, with 9 bases aligning to TRBD2. Germline V gene data show CDR1 as SGHVS and CDR2 as FNYEAQ. After removal of 2 bases from V and 1 base from J, the junction contained 5 bases not matched to a gene. The CDR3 is 16 residues long. The CDR3 region has the DNA TGTGCCAGCAGCTTATTTCTTAGCGGGGGCCAAGAGACCCAGTACTTC. Amino acid sequence: CASSLFLSGGQETQYF.

V usage is TRBV5-8 and J usage is TRBJ2-2; 10 bases agree with TRBD2. The germline V gene encodes CDR1 SGHTS and CDR2 YDEGEE. This CDR3 is built from 16 residues. J gave up 4 bases and V 1 base, and 4 bases lay outside the gene matches. The CDR3 DNA follows: TGTGCCAGCAGCTTGTCTAGCGGGGGCGGCACCGGGGAGCTGTTTTTT. Protein: CASSLSSGGGTGELFF.

The rearrangement links TRBV15 to TRBJ1-2; 12 positions match TRBD1. The V and J ends lost 4 bases and 8 bases, in that order; junction bases with no gene match: 8. Germline CDR1 LNHNV, CDR2 YYDKDF (reference sequence). This CDR3 comprises 15 residues. CDR3 in DNA: TGTGCCACCAGCACACCGGGACAGGGGGCTTTCGGCTACACCTTC. As protein: CATSTPGQGAFGYTF.

This clone was detected only once. The genes are TRBV5-8 and TRBJ1-2, with D perhaps matching TRBD1 (5 bases). This CDR3 is 15 amino acids long. From germline, CDR1 is SGHTS and CDR2 YDEGEE. The germline V and J ends were trimmed by 0 bases and 8 bases, with 17 bases remaining between them. The CDR3 sequence is CASSLDGGWIAGYTF. DNA of the CDR3: TGTGCCAGCAGCTTGGACGGGGGATGGATAGCGGGCTACACCTTC.